These T cell receptor beta chains were read from a single sample in a study of blood T cell repertoires in COVID-19. Produced via immunoSEQ multiplex PCR; TCRdb's table is partial and in-frame only. Here the sample spans hundreds of thousands of clones, more than 70% being singletons. Material for sequencing was peripheral blood. Receptor source: a woman aged 30 to 39 with COVID-19, enrolled during active disease. Both conserved end residues are part of each CDR3. The D gene is left open where the match is weak. A clone size is listed for some rows: how often the clone was seen (once, few, many), or a class if it is expanded.

clone size	D gene	V gene	J gene	CDR3 DNA	CDR3 protein
NA	NA	TRBV30	TRBJ2-1	TGTGCCTGGAGTAAGGGGAATGGACCCTACAATGAGCAGTTCTTC	CAWSKGNGPYNEQFF
NA	TRBD1	TRBV27	TRBJ1-5	TGTGCCAGCAGTTTCAGCCGGACAGGGAGCACTCAGCCCCAGCATTTT	CASSFSRTGSTQPQHF
once	NA	TRBV4-1	TRBJ2-5	TGCGCCAGCAGCCGCTATTCCGGGGAAGAGACCCAGTACTTC	CASSRYSGEETQYF
NA	NA	TRBV19	TRBJ1-1	TGTGCCAGTAGTACAACAGCGAACACTGAAGCTTTCTTT	CASSTTANTEAFF
NA	TRBD1	TRBV10-3	TRBJ2-2	TGTGCCATCAGTGGACAGGGATACACCGGGGAGCTGTTTTTT	CAISGQGYTGELFF
NA	NA	TRBV4-3	TRBJ1-2	TGCGCCAGCAGCCAAGGATTAGGCTTAGGGGTGAACTATGGCTACACCTTC	CASSQGLGLGVNYGYTF
NA	NA	TRBV2	TRBJ2-1	TGTGCCAGCAGCGCTGACACCTCCTCCTACAATGAGCAGTTCTTC	CASSADTSSYNEQFF
NA	NA	TRBV24-1	TRBJ1-1	TGTGCCACCAGTGATGGAGGGGTTGGTGAAGCTTTCTTT	CATSDGGVGEAFF
NA	NA	TRBV25-1	TRBJ2-2	TGTGCCAGCAGTGGGCGGGCGAACACCGGGGAGCTGTTTTTT	CASSGRANTGELFF
NA	TRBD2	TRBV13	TRBJ2-1	TGTGCCAGCAGTTTAACGGGGCTAGCGGGAGGTTACAATGAGCAGTTCTTC	CASSLTGLAGGYNEQFF
NA	TRBD1	TRBV29-1	TRBJ1-6	TGCAGCTTCCGGGACAGGGGTGATTCACCCCTCCACTTT	CSFRDRGDSPLHF
NA	TRBD2	TRBV3-1/TRBV3-2	TRBJ2-1	TGTGCCAGCAGCCAAGATAGTGCGCGGGGGGGCCTCCCCATCCTATACAATGAGCAGTTCTTC	CASSQDSARGGLPILYNEQFF
NA	NA	TRBV7-2	TRBJ2-7	TGTGCCAGCAGCTTAGGCAGGGCCGAGCAGTACTTC	CASSLGRAEQYF
NA	NA	TRBV18	TRBJ2-5	TGTGCCAGCTCACCACTTACAGGGCGCCAAGAGACCCAGTACTTC	CASSPLTGRQETQYF
NA	NA	TRBV20-1	TRBJ1-5	TGCAGTGCTAGTTGGGACACCGATCAGCCCCAGCATTTT	CSASWDTDQPQHF
NA	NA	TRBV24-1	TRBJ1-1	TGTGCCACCCGGGCAGAGGGGGACACTGAAGCTTTCTTT	CATRAEGDTEAFF
NA	TRBD1	TRBV10-3	TRBJ1-5	TGTGCCATCAAAGAGTCAGGGGGCTATAGCAATCAGCCCCAGCATTTT	CAIKESGGYSNQPQHF
NA	NA	TRBV4-3	TRBJ2-5	TGCGCCAGCAGCCCGTGGTGGAGGGGGGGGCAAGAGACCCAGTACTTC	CASSPWWRGGQETQYF
NA	NA	TRBV6-1	TRBJ1-2	TGTGCCAGCAGTGAAATCCAGGGCTCCTATGGCTACACCTTC	CASSEIQGSYGYTF
NA	TRBD1	TRBV19	TRBJ2-4	TGTGCCAGTAGTATGGACAGGGGGCACACAGCCAAAAACATTCAGTACTTC	CASSMDRGHTAKNIQYF
NA	NA	TRBV5-1	TRBJ1-1	TGCGCCAGCAGCTTGGGGTTGGGAGGGGACACTGAAGCTTTCTTT	CASSLGLGGDTEAFF
NA	NA	TRBV5-6	TRBJ2-5	TGTGCCAGCAGCTTACTCAAGTACCAAGAGACCCAGTACTTC	CASSLLKYQETQYF
NA	TRBD2	TRBV5-1	TRBJ2-3	TGCGCCAGCAGCTTCCGTAGCGGGAGAGGGGTAGATACGCAGTATTTT	CASSFRSGRGVDTQYF
NA	NA	TRBV11-2	TRBJ1-1	TGTGCCAGCAGCTTAGCGGCAGGAGGGGACACTGAAGCTTTCTTT	CASSLAAGGDTEAFF
once	TRBD2	TRBV7-7	TRBJ2-3	TGTGCTAGCGGGCGTACGCAGTATTTT	CASGRTQYF
NA	TRBD2	TRBV6-6	TRBJ2-1	TGTGCCAGCACCGGGACTAGCGGGAGGGTAGGGGATGAGCAGTTCTTC	CASTGTSGRVGDEQFF
NA	TRBD2	TRBV2	TRBJ2-1	TGTGCCAGCAGTGTTAGCGGGGGCCCTCCGTACAATGAGCAGTTCTTC	CASSVSGGPPYNEQFF
NA	TRBD1	TRBV5-1	TRBJ1-1	TGCGCCAGCAGCTTGGGGACAGGGGCCATGAACACTGAAGCTTTCTTT	CASSLGTGAMNTEAFF
NA	TRBD1	TRBV6-2/TRBV6-3	TRBJ1-1	TGTGCCAGCAGTTACTCATGGACAGGGGGATTGGCTGAAGCTTTCTTT	CASSYSWTGGLAEAFF
NA	TRBD2	TRBV11-2	TRBJ2-5	TGTGCCAGCAGCTCGTTGCGGGGGGTCCAAGAGACCCAGTACTTC	CASSSLRGVQETQYF
NA	TRBD2	TRBV25-1	TRBJ2-3	TGTGCCAGCAGTCGGGGTAGCGGGGCCGCAGATACGCAGTATTTT	CASSRGSGAADTQYF
NA	TRBD2	TRBV10-2	TRBJ2-7	TGCGCCAGCAGTGGGGGACTAGGCCCCTACGAGCAGTACTTC	CASSGGLGPYEQYF
NA	TRBD1	TRBV7-8	TRBJ2-7	TGTGCCAGCAGCTCTAGACAGGGGCGCTACGAGCAGTACTTC	CASSSRQGRYEQYF
NA	NA	TRBV24-1	TRBJ1-5	TGTGCCACTAGTGATAACAGGGAAAATCAGCCCCAGCATTTT	CATSDNRENQPQHF
few	NA	TRBV12-3/TRBV12-4	TRBJ1-2	TGTGCCAGCGTTACAACAAGTAACTATGGCTACACCTTC	CASVTTSNYGYTF
NA	NA	TRBV15	TRBJ2-3	TGTGCCACCGCCGTTAACAACGAAGTCACAGATACGCAGTATTTT	CATAVNNEVTDTQYF
NA	NA	TRBV4-1	TRBJ1-1	TGCGCCAGCAGCCACTCCGGGTTCATGAACACTGAAGCTTTCTTT	CASSHSGFMNTEAFF
NA	NA	TRBV27	TRBJ1-2	TGTGCCAGCAGTTTTGGCGGCCTGCGGTATGGCTACACCTTC	CASSFGGLRYGYTF
NA	NA	TRBV2	TRBJ1-5	TGTGCCAGCAGTGTCCGTCAGGGTGGGGATCAGCCCCAGCATTTT	CASSVRQGGDQPQHF
NA	NA	TRBV2	TRBJ1-4	TGTGCCAGCTCGTTCAGGACAGACCTTGCAACTAATGAAAAACTGTTTTTT	CASSFRTDLATNEKLFF
NA	TRBD1	TRBV27	TRBJ2-5	TGTGCCAGCAGCCGACAGGGGAGGCGGGAGACCCAGTACTTC	CASSRQGRRETQYF
NA	NA	TRBV7-9	TRBJ2-5	TGTGCCAGCAGCTTCGGAGAGACCCAGTACTTC	CASSFGETQYF
once	TRBD1	TRBV25-1	TRBJ1-5	TGTGCCAGCGGCACAGGGGGCCATCAGCCCCAGCATTTT	CASGTGGHQPQHF
NA	TRBD2	TRBV7-2	TRBJ2-3	TGTGCCAGCAGCCCCGTGGCGGGGGGGCCTGCAGATACGCAGTATTTT	CASSPVAGGPADTQYF
once	TRBD1	TRBV5-8	TRBJ1-6	TGTGCCAGCAGCTCAGACAGGGGGGCAACCTATAATTCACCCCTCCACTTT	CASSSDRGATYNSPLHF